This T cell receptor beta chain appears in the sequencing data of a study of early T cells in non-severe SARS-CoV-2 infection. Study in general: Unsorted whole-blood RNA was sequenced in bulk, leaving chains unpaired. General study results and limits: Matching against VDJdb likely underestimated virus-specific expansions, favoring anti-spike CD8.

Ten or more counts support this clonotype. Its antigen is currently unknown. The CDR3 covers 11 residues. V was shortened by 6 bases and J by 2 bases, with 8 bases between the two germline ends. Germline V gives CDR1 SQVTM, CDR2 ANQGSEA. Each cDNA molecule carried a unique molecular identifier. One entry per CDR3 protein, called by TCRdb with MiXCR from the 5' RACE reads. The sample shows 30,000 to 40,000 distinct CDR3 sequences, over 4.5% of them seen only once. The source of this sequence is an adult who was a healthcare worker with PCR-confirmed SARS-CoV-2 infection or an uninfected control (not recorded which). J is TRBJ2-7 and V is TRBV29-1; D unresolved. The sample was whole blood. This CDR3 reads CSVQKTYEQYF. In nucleotides, the CDR3 is TGCAGCGTCCAGAAGACCTACGAGCAGTACTTC.